This TCR beta chain was recorded in a study of blood T cells in healthy people across ages. The study, taken as a whole, reports: Changes in expanded clonotypes were possibly confounded, as the CMV status of donors was unknown.

This clonotype was observed a few times. The antigen is unknown. CDR3 length equals 14 residues. V lost 0 bases and J 5 bases, leaving 12 bases between the germline ends. Germline V lookup: CDR1 SGHRS, CDR2 YFSETQ. Together with a sample-barcoded 5' primer, a J-beta primer mix was included in a second PCR lasting about 6 to 12 cycles. Each CDR3 protein gets one entry after TCRdb re-called the 5' RACE reads with MiXCR. This sample has about 750,000 distinct CDR3 sequences, with roughly 53% found just once. The receptor's source is a man at least 80 years old in good health. Source material: blood. V and J are TRBV5-1 and TRBJ2-7; D perhaps matches TRBD2 (6 bases). This CDR3 is CASSLALGEDEQYF. Written as DNA, the CDR3 is TGCGCCAGCAGCTTGGCCCTTGGGGAGGACGAGCAGTACTTC. The variable domain in full, completed from reference TRBV5-1 and TRBJ2-7, reads KAGVTQTPRYLIKTRGQQVTLSCSPISGHRSVSWYQQTPGQGLQFLFEYFSETQRNKGNFPGRFSGRQFSNSRSEMNVSTLELGDSALYLCASSLALGEDEQYFGPGTRLTVT.